The TCR beta chain described here comes from a study of T-cell memory formation after mild COVID-19. Trimming took 6 bases from V and 3 from J; bases not matched to a gene: 4. Germline CDR1 and CDR2: MNHEY and SVGAGI. This CDR3 is built from 13 residues. Each CDR3 protein gets one entry after TCRdb re-called the 5' RACE reads with MiXCR. Seen here are 250,000 to 300,000 distinct CDR3 sequences, roughly 18% observed once, and the top ten hold 23%. In this sample, this clonotype turned up a few times. V usage is TRBV6-5 and J usage is TRBJ2-7, with TRBD1 identical over 8 bases. This clonotype originated in a young man who had mild COVID-19 (a few samples of this study predate the infection). Cell type and time point are not known. Sample: PBMCs or a T cell subset sorted from them (not recorded which). CDR3 sequence: CASRQGQVYEQYF. For the CDR3, the DNA is TGTGCCAGCAGGCAGGGACAGGTCTACGAGCAGTACTTC.